One sample yielded the 14 T cell receptor beta chains listed below, sequenced in a study of T cell clonotyping in hematopoietic cell transplantation. The data were produced by immunoSEQ multiplex PCR, yet TCRdb's version contains in-frame clones alone and is incomplete. The sample lists about 27,000 clones, around 95% occurring once. Input material: peripheral blood mononuclear cells. Every receptor here comes from a man between 45 and 60 years old in good health. Some clones in this sample may be carry-over from other donors' samples.

The V and J genes are TRBV6-5 and TRBJ1-2; TRBD1 matches 8 bases. The length of the CDR3 is 15 residues. J was trimmed by 7 bases and V by 6 bases; bases with no gene match: 13. Per germline, CDR1 MNHEY and CDR2 SVGAGI. In DNA, the CDR3 is TGTGCCAGCAGCCCGACCCTACAGGGACAGGCTGGCTACACCTTC. Its protein is CASSPTLQGQAGYTF.

The chain employs TRBV6-6 and TRBJ1-1, with TRBD1 matching over 9 bases. J lost 4 bases, V lost 7 bases, and 4 bases had no gene match. Germline V gene data show CDR1 as MNHNY and CDR2 as SVGAGI (reference sequence). The CDR3 runs 13 residues. The CDR3 sequence: CASNRGRSTEAFF. The CDR3 nucleotides are TGTGCCAGCAACAGGGGGCGAAGCACTGAAGCTTTCTTT.

V is TRBV28 and J is TRBJ1-2, with D unresolved. CDR3 length: 13 amino acids. The V and J ends lost 2 bases and 8 bases respectively, with 12 bases between them. Germline loops: CDR1 MDHEN, CDR2 SYDVKM. In DNA form, the CDR3 reads TGTGCCAGCAGTTTAGAAGGGTTAGGCGGCTACACCTTC. It yields the protein CASSLEGLGGYTF.

The genes are TRBV5-8 and TRBJ2-3, with D perhaps assigned TRBD1 or TRBD2 (5 bases each). The CDR3 spans 13 residues. Germline CDR1 reads SGHTS; CDR2 reads YDEGEE. V was cut by 3 bases and J by 2 bases, with 7 bases left in between. The CDR3, as DNA: TGTGCCAGCAGCTCAGGGACCACAGATACGCAGTATTTT. Residues: CASSSGTTDTQYF.

This clone was counted between two and nine times. The genes are TRBV15 and TRBJ1-4; D is possibly TRBD1 (5 bases). The CDR3 has 13 residues. Germline lookup yields CDR1 LNHNV and CDR2 YYDKDF (reference sequence). V shed 0 bases and J shed 10 bases, with 9 bases lying between them. The CDR3 is CATSRETRGKLFF. CDR3 nucleotide sequence: TGTGCCACCAGCAGAGAGACTAGGGGAAAACTGTTTTTT.

This chain links TRBV4-1 with TRBJ1-2, with 9 bases matching TRBD1. V lost 3 bases, J lost 8 bases, and 7 bases stayed unmatched. The CDR3 totals 14 residues. Germline assignment: CDR1 MGHRA and CDR2 YSYEKL. The CDR3 bases are TGCGCCAGCAGCCACCTGGGACAGGGTGGCGGCTACACCTTC. This encodes CASSHLGQGGGYTF.

The rearrangement links TRBV5-6 to TRBJ1-2, with D hard to call. The CDR3 extends over 14 amino acids. The germline gives CDR1 SGHDT, CDR2 YYEEEE. The V gene lost 2 bases and the J gene lost 1 base, with 9 bases spanning the gap. CDR3 sequence: CASSFPRGNYGYTF. The CDR3 DNA reads as TGTGCCAGCAGCTTTCCCCGGGGTAACTATGGCTACACCTTC.

The chain is built from TRBV5-6 and TRBJ1-1; TRBD1 matches at 9 bases. V was pared by 2 bases and J by 1 base, with 9 bases of the junction left unmatched. CDR1 is SGHDT, CDR2 YYEEEE, per germline. CDR3 length: 17 amino acids. CDR3 sequence: CASSFVSTGGPNTEAFF. The CDR3 DNA reads TGTGCCAGCAGCTTTGTTTCGACAGGGGGTCCGAACACTGAAGCTTTCTTT.

The chain joins TRBV19 to TRBJ2-5, with no clear D. The germline V and J ends were trimmed by 3 bases and 3 bases, with 8 bases remaining between them. CDR3 length: 13 residues. Germline V lookup: CDR1 LNHDA, CDR2 SQIVND (reference sequence). CDR3 in DNA: TGTGCCAGTAGTATCTATGGCGAAGAGACCCAGTACTTC. Translation: CASSIYGEETQYF.

V and J are TRBV4-3 and TRBJ2-2; TRBD2 agrees at 9 bases. Trimming at V came to 2 bases and at J to 6 bases, leaving 10 bases not matched to a gene. Germline CDR1 LGHNA, CDR2 YSLEER. This CDR3 contains 17 residues. CDR3 sequence reads: CASSQFSSRGGAGELFF. The CDR3 DNA reads TGCGCCAGCAGCCAATTTTCGTCGCGGGGGGGCGCCGGGGAGCTGTTTTTT.

The chain uses TRBV9 and TRBJ2-7; possibly TRBD1 for D (6 bases). Germline lookup yields CDR1 SGDLS and CDR2 YYNGEE. CDR3 length equals 15 residues. Trimming removed 0 bases from V and 4 bases from J, with 14 bases in between. CDR3 loop: CASSVGTADFYEQYF. In DNA, the CDR3 is TGTGCCAGCAGCGTAGGGACAGCCGATTTTTACGAGCAGTACTTC.

The J gene is TRBJ2-4, the V gene TRBV5-6; D is unclear. Trimming stripped 4 bases from V and 6 bases from J, with 14 bases between. This CDR3 has 14 amino acids. Germline CDR1 is SGHDT and CDR2 is YYEEEE. The CDR3 sequence: CASSPDWEGNIQYF. CDR3 sequence (DNA): TGTGCCAGCAGCCCCGACTGGGAAGGAAACATTCAGTACTTC.

This clone was seen once. The chain is built from TRBV2 and TRBJ1-2; 7 bases align to TRBD1. V shed 6 bases and J 7 bases; nucleotides not matched to a gene: 11. The CDR3 consists of 14 residues. Germline V gene data show CDR1 as SNHLY and CDR2 as FYNNEI. In nucleotides, the CDR3 is TGTGCCAGCAGCGTGACAGGGTGGGAAAGTGGCTACACCTTC. Translated: CASSVTGWESGYTF.

The chain is built from TRBV5-8 and TRBJ2-5, with a weak D call TRBD2 (6 bases). Trimming pared 4 bases from V and 1 base from J, leaving 11 bases between. Germline lookup yields CDR1 SGHTS and CDR2 YDEGEE. The CDR3 contains 14 residues. CDR3 region: CASSRTSLQETQYF. CDR3 nucleotide sequence: TGTGCCAGCAGCCGTACTAGCCTCCAAGAGACCCAGTACTTC.